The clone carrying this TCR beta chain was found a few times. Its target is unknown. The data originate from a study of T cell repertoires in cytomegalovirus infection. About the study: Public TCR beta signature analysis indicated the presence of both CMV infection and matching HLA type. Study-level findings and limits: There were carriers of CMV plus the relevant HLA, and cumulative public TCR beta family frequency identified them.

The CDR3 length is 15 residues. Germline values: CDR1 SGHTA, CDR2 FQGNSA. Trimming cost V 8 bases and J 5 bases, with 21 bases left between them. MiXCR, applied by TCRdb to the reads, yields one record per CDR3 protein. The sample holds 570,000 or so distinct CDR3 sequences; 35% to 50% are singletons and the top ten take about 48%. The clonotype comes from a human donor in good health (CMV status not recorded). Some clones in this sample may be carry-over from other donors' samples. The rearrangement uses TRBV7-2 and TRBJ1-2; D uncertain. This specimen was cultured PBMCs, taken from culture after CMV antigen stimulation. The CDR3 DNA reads TGTGCCAGCGGCTACCCAAGGACCCGAGGGTATGGCTACACCTTC. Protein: CASGYPRTRGYGYTF.